This T cell receptor (beta chain) was identified during a study of blood T cell repertoires in COVID-19. Across the whole study: In each case, the material was cDNA or gDNA derived from T cells, B-cell-depleted T cells, or PBMCs.

In assigning cohorts, the study relied on participant-reported clinical history. For recovered donors of Cohort 3, there were two negative PCRs, clearance, or symptom resolution. Germline V gene lookup returns CDR1 SEHNR and CDR2 FQNEAQ (reference sequence). V gave up 5 bases and J gave up 0 bases, with 5 bases separating them. The CDR3 consists of 12 residues. Libraries were prepared by immunoSEQ multiplex PCR; TCRdb keeps only in-frame clonotypes and omits some of them. In the table there are 240,000 or so clones, around 89% of which are singletons. The clonotype originates from a man in his forties who had recovered from COVID-19. The sequenced sample was PBMCs or T cells enriched from blood (not recorded which). V is TRBV7-9 and J is TRBJ2-7; no clear D gene. The CDR3 reads CASSAYSYEQYF. The CDR3 region has the DNA TGTGCCAGCAGCGCCTACTCCTACGAGCAGTACTTC. Filled out from reference TRBV7-9 and TRBJ2-7, the complete variable domain reads DTGVSQNPRHKITKRGQNVTFRCDPISEHNRLYWYRQTLGQGPEFLTYFQNEAQLEKSRLLSDRFSAERPKGSFSTLEIQRTEQGDSAMYLCASSAYSYEQYFGPGTRLTVT.